This paragraph covers one TCR beta chain sequence. The record originates from a study of T cell changes during pregnancy in multiple sclerosis. Libraries were prepared by immunoSEQ multiplex PCR; TCRdb keeps only in-frame clonotypes and omits some of them. The sample shows some 61,000 clones, about 89% of them seen only once. V was pared by 5 bases and J by 0 bases, with 7 bases of the junction left unmatched. CDR3 size: 16 residues. From germline, CDR1 is MGHRA and CDR2 YSYEKL. The chain recombines TRBV4-1 with TRBJ2-1, with TRBD2 identical over 7 bases. The origin of this receptor is a female donor with multiple sclerosis, enrolled in a pregnancy study. Material: peripheral blood, obtained in the second trimester of pregnancy. CDR3 nucleotide sequence: TGCGCCAGCAGCTCCGGGACTACGATCTCCTACAATGAGCAGTTCTTC. This gives the protein CASSSGTTISYNEQFF.